A single sample gave rise to the 26 T cell receptor beta chains below, sequenced in a study of Ad26.COV2.S vaccination and SARS-CoV-2 variants. Using immunoSEQ multiplex PCR, the repertoire was profiled, and TCRdb retains in-frame clones only, with some absent. The data contain some 290,000 clones, 86% of them singletons. The treatment denotes: some 20 received Ad26.COV2.S at low or high dose, single or two shots; 5 received placebo; per-sample allocation not given. Sample collection was performed on day 63 after the first vaccine or placebo injection. The material was peripheral blood, obtained in a trial of Ad26.COV2.S vaccine versus placebo. These receptors came from a person aged 18-60 years who received the Ad26.COV2.S COVID-19 vaccine or a placebo.

This clone was picked up a small number of times. V is TRBV7-2 and J is TRBJ1-2, with TRBD1 matching 7 bases. The CDR3 totals 14 residues. The V segment lost 2 bases and the J segment 4 bases; nucleotides outside the gene matches: 4. From germline, CDR1 is SGHTA and CDR2 FQGNSA. CDR3 loop: CASSLIDRAYGYTF. CDR3 sequence (DNA): TGTGCCAGCAGCTTAATCGACAGGGCCTATGGCTACACCTTC.

For the CDR3, the DNA is TGTGCCAGCAGCCAATACTTGGACAGCTCCTACGAGCAGTACTTC. Amino acid sequence: CASSQYLDSSYEQYF. This chain links TRBV3-1 (or the pseudogene TRBV3-2) with TRBJ2-7; D may be TRBD1 (6 bases). The germline V gene has CDR1 LGHDT and CDR2 YNNKEL (reference sequence). V lost 2 bases to trimming and J lost 0 bases, with 11 bases between them. CDR3 length equals 15 residues.

The chain couples TRBV4-3 to TRBJ2-3, with 16 bases aligning to TRBD2. In germline, CDR1 is LGHNA, CDR2 YSLEER. The junction had 9 bases not matched to a gene; V was cut back by 0 bases and J by 3 bases. There are 20 residues in the CDR3. The CDR3 loop is CASSQDAGTSGGAGTDTQYF. CDR3 in DNA: TGCGCCAGCAGCCAAGATGCCGGGACTAGCGGGGGGGCTGGGACAGATACGCAGTATTTT.

The chain links TRBV6-1 to TRBJ2-7; TRBD1 matches at 9 bases. V was clipped by 6 bases and J by 5 bases; unmatched bases: 17. The CDR3 length is 17 residues. CDR1 is MNHNS, CDR2 SASEGT, per germline. Here the CDR3 reads CASRELTGTGYFHEQYF. The CDR3 DNA is TGTGCCAGCAGAGAACTGACCGGGACAGGGTATTTCCACGAGCAGTACTTC.

The rearrangement joins TRBV2 to TRBJ2-3; 8 bases line up with TRBD2. The CDR3 runs 15 residues. With V trimmed by 7 bases and J by 0 bases, 6 bases remained unmatched. The germline gives CDR1 SNHLY, CDR2 FYNNEI. CDR3: CASKGGGTSTDTQYF. The DNA of the CDR3 is TGTGCCAGCAAGGGCGGGGGGACTAGCACAGATACGCAGTATTTT.

This clone was seen only once. The chain couples TRBV12-3 or TRBV12-4 to TRBJ1-5; D not resolved. The CDR3 spans 12 residues. The V gene lost 3 bases and the J gene lost 5 bases, with 5 bases spanning the gap. CDR3 amino acids: CASSFQYQPQHF. DNA for the CDR3: TGTGCCAGCAGTTTCCAGTATCAGCCCCAGCATTTT.

This clone has more than one count but fewer than ten. The chain recombines TRBV30 with TRBJ1-1; 7 positions match TRBD1. The germline gives CDR1 GTSNPN, CDR2 SVGIG (reference sequence). V shed 3 bases, J shed 1 base, and the junction held 2 bases outside the gene matches. This CDR3 has 13 amino acids. In DNA form, the CDR3 reads TGTGCCTGGAGGAGGACAGGGAACACTGAAGCTTTCTTT. Amino acids: CAWRRTGNTEAFF.

This clone was seen just once. This rearrangement joins TRBV6-1 to TRBJ1-2, with 7 bases aligning to TRBD1. CDR1 and CDR2 (germline): MNHNS, SASEGT. Germline trimming cut 1 base from V and 4 bases from J; bases unmatched to any gene: 6. The CDR3 spans 15 residues. The CDR3 here is CASSEEQGRPYGYTF. CDR3 DNA: TGTGCCAGCAGTGAAGAACAGGGGCGTCCCTATGGCTACACCTTC.

The rearrangement uses TRBV18 and TRBJ1-2, with 12 bases matching TRBD1. From germline, CDR1 is KGHSH and CDR2 LQKENI. The ends lost 5 bases at V and 10 bases at J; junction bases unmatched: 8. The CDR3 runs 14 residues. The CDR3 sequence is CASSSGQGAWDYTF. The CDR3 DNA reads as TGTGCCAGCTCATCGGGACAGGGGGCTTGGGACTACACCTTC.

The chain combines TRBV27 with TRBJ2-7; D possibly corresponds to TRBD2 (6 bases). V was pared by 6 bases and J by 5 bases, with 23 bases between. Germline V CDR1 and CDR2: MNHEY, SMNVEV (reference sequence). The CDR3 loop spans 16 amino acids. CDR3 nucleotides: TGTGCCAGCAGCCGGCGGACTACCTTTACGTCCCACGAGCAGTACTTC. Translation gives CASSRRTTFTSHEQYF.

The chain is built from TRBV19 and TRBJ1-1; D call uncertain. The CDR3 runs 13 residues. Germline V gene data show CDR1 as LNHDA and CDR2 as SQIVND (reference sequence). Trimming took off 10 bases at V and 1 base at J, with 13 bases between the two ends. CDR3 residues: CATQYTRNTEAFF. CDR3 coding DNA: TGTGCCACCCAGTACACTCGGAACACTGAAGCTTTCTTT.

The chain has TRBV10-3 and TRBJ2-3; TRBD2 is a possible D gene (5 bases). This CDR3 is built from 14 residues. V was shortened by 9 bases and J by 0 bases, with 13 bases between the two germline ends. Germline values: CDR1 ENHRY, CDR2 SYGVKD. CDR3 in amino acids: CAIGLPQSTDTQYF. The CDR3 DNA sequence: TGTGCCATTGGACTTCCACAGAGCACAGATACGCAGTATTTT.

This chain's CDR3 is CASSLGQVNEQFF. DNA for the CDR3: TGTGCCAGCAGTCTTGGACAGGTCAATGAGCAGTTCTTC. V usage is TRBV6-6 and J usage is TRBJ2-1; 7 nucleotides align to TRBD1. This CDR3 has 13 residues. CDR1 is MNHNY, CDR2 SVGAGI, per germline (reference sequence). With 5 bases clipped from V and 6 bases from J, the junction kept 4 bases outside the gene matches.

This chain uses TRBV6-2 or TRBV6-3 with TRBJ2-1; 9 bases align to TRBD2. The V gene end was trimmed by 7 bases and the J gene end by 7 bases; junction bases not matched to a gene: 14. The V gene's germline CDR1 is MNHEY and CDR2 SVGEGT. CDR3 length: 16 residues. CDR3 sequence: CASTPIGRGGLNEQFF. The CDR3 region has the DNA TGTGCCAGCACCCCGATAGGGCGGGGGGGCCTGAATGAGCAGTTCTTC.

The chain uses TRBV6-4 and TRBJ2-7; D possibly corresponds to TRBD1 (5 bases). Per germline, CDR1 MRHNA and CDR2 SNTAGT. V lost 2 bases to trimming and J lost 7 bases, with 12 bases between them. This CDR3 contains 13 residues. CDR3: CASSDPGSREQYF. In DNA, the CDR3 is TGTGCCAGCAGTGACCCAGGGTCTAGGGAGCAGTACTTC.

The chain has TRBV7-2 and TRBJ2-5, with 11 nucleotides matching TRBD2. The CDR3 spans 13 residues. The V gene's germline CDR1 is SGHTA and CDR2 FQGNSA. The V segment lost 5 bases and the J segment 13 bases; nucleotides outside the gene matches: 9. The DNA of the CDR3 is TGTGCCAGCAGCACGACTAGCGGGGTCCCCCCGTACTTC. The encoded protein is CASSTTSGVPPYF.

The chain has TRBV30 and TRBJ2-7, with 8 positions matching TRBD2. Germline V gene lookup returns CDR1 GTSNPN and CDR2 SVGIG (reference sequence). The length of the CDR3 is 15 residues. CDR3 DNA: TGTGCACCAAACCTCGGGGGGGCCTTAGCGTACGAGCAGTACTTC. This codes for CAPNLGGALAYEQYF.

The chain links TRBV7-9 to TRBJ2-4; D remains ambiguous. The ends were cut back, 1 base at V and 8 bases at J, with 6 bases in the middle. The germline CDR1 and CDR2 sequences are SEHNR and FQNEAQ (reference sequence). The CDR3 is 12 amino acids. CDR3 amino acids: CASSLESDIQYF. The DNA for the CDR3 is TGTGCCAGCAGCTTAGAGAGTGACATTCAGTACTTC.

The rearrangement joins TRBV30 to TRBJ1-3; D is ambiguous. The CDR3 length is 12 residues. The V gene's germline CDR1 is GTSNPN and CDR2 SVGIG (reference sequence). Trimming stripped 2 bases from V and 4 bases from J, with 6 bases between. This chain's CDR3 is CAWSLTGNTIYF. DNA of the CDR3: TGTGCCTGGAGTTTGACGGGAAACACCATATATTTT.

This clone came up a few times. CDR3 coding DNA: TGTGCCATCAGTGAGTCGACTCGCGGGGGTAACTATGGCTACACCTTC. Its protein is CAISESTRGGNYGYTF. V is TRBV10-3 and J is TRBJ1-2; TRBD1 is a possible D gene (5 bases). This CDR3 is built from 16 residues. V shed 0 bases and J shed 1 base, with 12 bases lying between them. CDR1 ENHRY and CDR2 SYGVKD come from the germline V gene.

The chain has TRBV5-6 and TRBJ1-5, with a possible D match to TRBD1 (5 bases). This CDR3 comprises 16 residues. Trimming shortened V by 0 bases and J by 5 bases, and 15 bases separated the two germline ends. CDR1 and CDR2 from the germline V gene are SGHDT and YYEEEE. DNA for the CDR3: TGTGCCAGCAGCTTGGGTGGTGGCGGGGGAGATCAGCCCCAGCATTTT. This gives the protein CASSLGGGGGDQPQHF.

This clone has a single count. The rearrangement uses TRBV5-6 and TRBJ1-2; tentatively, D is TRBD1 (6 bases). The ends were cut back, 7 bases at V and 4 bases at J, with 17 bases in the middle. This CDR3 region has 14 residues. Germline values: CDR1 SGHDT, CDR2 YYEEEE. The CDR3 sequence: CASGQTAQTYGYTF. In DNA form, the CDR3 reads TGTGCCAGCGGACAGACGGCGCAGACCTATGGCTACACCTTC. The full variable domain, rest sourced from reference TRBV5-6 and TRBJ1-2, is DAGVTQSPTHLIKTRGQQVTLRCSPKSGHDTVSWYQQALGQGPQFIFQYYEEEERQRGNFPDRFSGHQFPNYSSELNVNALLLGDSALYLCASGQTAQTYGYTFGSGTRLTVV.

The CDR3, as DNA: TGCGCCAGCAGCTTTAGGTCGGGGGCGACCACCGGGGAGCTGTTTTTT. The encoded protein is CASSFRSGATTGELFF. This chain connects TRBV5-1 to TRBJ2-2; D may match TRBD1 or TRBD2 (6 bases each). Looked up from germline, CDR1 is SGHRS and CDR2 is YFSETQ. The CDR3 contains 16 residues. Trimming shortened V by 2 bases and J by 4 bases, and 15 bases separated the two germline ends.

The chain combines TRBV2 with TRBJ2-5; no definite D call. Germline V gene data show CDR1 as SNHLY and CDR2 as FYNNEI. This CDR3 comprises 14 residues. Trimming left V 5 bases short and J 3 bases short, with 13 bases between. The CDR3 reads CASSSWVIEETQYF. In DNA form, the CDR3 reads TGTGCCAGCAGTAGCTGGGTAATCGAAGAGACCCAGTACTTC.

The count of this clone is one. One junction end does not reproduce the germline sequence, and a read error may be involved. The chain has TRBV5-4 and TRBJ2-5; TRBD1 aligns across 8 bases. The germline CDR1 and CDR2 sequences are SGHNT and YYREEE (reference sequence). The CDR3 is 14 amino acids. This chain's CDR3 is CASSLPGGGEAQYF. The CDR3 DNA follows: TGTGCCAGCAGCTTGCCAGGGGGCGGAGAGGCCCAGTACTTC.

The rearrangement uses TRBV5-4 and TRBJ1-2; no clear D gene. Germline-derived CDR1 and CDR2 are SGHNT and YYREEE (reference sequence). V lost 1 base and J lost 3, with 10 bases in between. The CDR3 length is 14 residues. CDR3 amino acids: CASSLFGSDYGYTF. In nucleotides, the CDR3 is TGTGCCAGCAGCTTGTTCGGTTCGGACTATGGCTACACCTTC.